The T cell receptor (beta chain) under discussion was sequenced for a study of early T cells in non-severe SARS-CoV-2 infection. Study details: Bulk RNA taken from unsorted whole blood was sequenced, leaving chains unpaired.

The CDR3 loop spans 14 amino acids. V was trimmed by 3 bases and J by 1 base, leaving 9 bases between them. This clonotype came up a few times. TCRdb re-derived calls from the 5' RACE reads in MiXCR, one entry per CDR3 protein. This table has about 58,000 distinct CDR3 sequences, approximately 12% appearing once. The V call is TRBV12-3 or TRBV12-4, the J call TRBJ1-1; D possibly corresponds to TRBD1 (6 bases). The specimen sequenced was whole blood. This receptor was taken from an adult who was a healthcare worker with PCR-confirmed SARS-CoV-2 infection or an uninfected control (not recorded which). CDR3 nucleotide sequence: TGTGCCAGCAGTTTCGGCAGGGGGAACACTGAAGCTTTCTTT. It translates to CASSFGRGNTEAFF.